This T cell receptor (beta chain) originates from a study of T cell repertoires in cytomegalovirus infection. Looking at the study overall: It can be stated that public TCR beta signatures indicated CMV infection as well as a matching HLA type. Study-wide results and limits: Within the response measured ex vivo, HLA-C-restricted CMV-specific TCR beta clonotypes were dominant. There were carriers of CMV plus the relevant HLA, and cumulative public TCR beta family frequency identified them.

TCRdb ran MiXCR on the reads and lists one entry per CDR3 protein. The table has 200,000 to 300,000 distinct CDR3 sequences, 12% seen once. V was pared by 6 bases and J by 1 base, with 12 bases between. Germline V gene sequence: CDR1 MNHEY, CDR2 SMNVEV (reference sequence). The CDR3 totals 14 residues. This clonotype was observed at least ten times. Its specificity is not known. The V gene is TRBV27, the J gene TRBJ1-1; no definite D call. This TCR came from a human donor in good health (CMV status not recorded). Some clones in this sample may be carry-over from other donors' samples. The sequenced sample was PBMCs. Here the CDR3 DNA reads TGTGCCAGCAGAGACCCGTGGCCGAACACTGAAGCTTTCTTT. Translation gives CASRDPWPNTEAFF.